This T cell receptor beta chain was captured by sequencing in a study of blood T cells in healthy people across ages. Findings and caveats of the study: No conclusive comparison of naive versus antigen-experienced cells was possible with unsorted PBMCs.

Combining a sample-barcoded 5' primer with a J-beta primer mix, a second PCR ran for roughly 7 to 12 cycles. Every cDNA molecule carried a tag from a template-switch adaptor bearing 12 random nucleotides. Sequencing recovered at least 3 million CDR3-containing paired-end reads from each sample. TCRdb re-called the 5' RACE reads through MiXCR, storing one row per CDR3 protein. The sample has about 1,500,000 distinct CDR3 sequences; 42% are singletons. Caucasian individuals from Russia who were healthy and aged roughly 6 to 95 acted as donors. This clonotype has only a few counts. Its specificity is not known. The receptor's source is a woman aged 18-29 years in good health. The sequenced sample consisted of blood.

CDR3 loop: CASSLEPGYYEQYF. DNA of the CDR3: TGTGCCAGCAGCTTAGAGCCAGGTTACTACGAGCAGTACTTC. The chain has TRBV11-2 and TRBJ2-4; D remains unclear. The J call may be incorrect, as the DNA end agrees better with TRBJ2-7. There are 14 residues in the CDR3. Per the germline V gene, CDR1 is SGHAT and CDR2 is FQNNGV.